Described below is a single T cell receptor beta chain sequence and its context. The antigen is unknown. The data were taken from a study of CD8 T cells in ankylosing spondylitis. It was by quantitative 5'-RACE with molecular barcodes that TCR beta libraries were made. Each CDR3 protein is one row after TCRdb ran MiXCR on the 5' RACE reads. The sample holds a few hundred thousand distinct CDR3 sequences, around 20% seen once. General study findings and limits: A TCR beta motif of 8 or 9 highly homologous variants appeared characteristic of ankylosing spondylitis blood. There was reportedly significant enrichment of clones that were disease-linked in matched ankylosing spondylitis synovial fluid. Clones linked to the disease showed a CD8+ phenotype. They occurred at relatively low frequencies in peripheral blood.

The sequence derives from a male donor with ankylosing spondylitis. Sequencing was performed on blood, either unsorted or a sorted T cell fraction (not recorded which).

The CDR3 region is CASSLGTSGIWGNEQFF. CDR3 DNA sequence: TGTGCCAGCAGTCTAGGGACTAGCGGGATATGGGGGAATGAGCAGTTCTTC. The rearrangement uses TRBV27 and TRBJ2-1; 13 bases agree with TRBD2. CDR3 length: 17 amino acids. Germline CDR1 is MNHEY and CDR2 is SMNVEV (reference sequence). With V trimmed by 5 bases and J by 7 bases, 11 bases remained unmatched.